This TCR beta chain comes out of a study of glioma-infiltrating T cells (dated by TCRdb to the mid-2010s). Regarding the study in general: Sequencing of TCR alpha- and beta-chain repertoires was performed on glioma tissue, on non-neoplastic brain tissue, and on matched peripheral blood mononuclear cells. To gauge divergence between tissue and blood T-cell populations, every tissue-infiltrating repertoire was compared against the peripheral blood repertoire from the same patient. The paired cohort comprised three low-grade glioma patients, eight or nine primary glioblastoma patients and three non-glioma patients contributing non-neoplastic brain tissue.

The study at large found these results: Group comparisons rested on small numbers: three non-neoplastic, three low-grade glioma and eight glioblastoma patients. Tissue and blood shared very few CDR3 sequences, a result attributed to high CDR3 diversity and limited sampling. VJ-independent divergence between tissue and blood was found to be below expectation in non-neoplastic patients but above expectation in all gliomas, particularly low-grade gliomas.

This clonotype was recorded only once. Its target antigen remains unknown. There are no base qualities to consult, and no much larger clone falls within one base. One read alone provides weak support. The iRepertoire nested amplicon-rescue multiplex PCR (arm-PCR) platform was used to amplify TCR alpha and beta CDR3 regions from RNA. One-step reverse transcription and amplification used about 95-400 ng of tissue mRNA or PBMC total RNA as input. Following bead purification, Illumina adapters were added by a secondary multiplex PCR, and libraries between 200 and 400 bp were gel-purified. Demultiplexing relied on internal 6-nucleotide barcodes carried by the libraries. The libraries were sequenced on an Illumina MiSeq using 2x220 or 2x250 nucleotide paired-end reads. For the original study's pipeline: Paired reads were merged with FLASH 1.2.11 and aligned to the GRCh37 human genome with BWA-MEM before extracting TRA and TRB reads. For V and J assignment, an IMGT-derived reference of cassette sequences and CDR3 motifs that included pseudogenes was used. Reads were translated in three frames, and productive CDR3s were defined as those with a C...FGXG motif and no stop codons. Clonotypes were defined as unique combinations of V-J cassette pair and CDR3 amino acid sequence. Hamming distance filtering was applied to reads, with thresholds set by the sequence error rate of each sample in mapped regions. TCRdb passed the public sequencing reads through fastp at Q25 and MiXCR, retaining productive beta sequences. For every CDR3 protein sequence, its rows merge into one entry that carries the most common genes and DNA. The V and J calls come from TCRdb's annotation, not from the publication. In this sample the table shows some 18,000 distinct CDR3 sequences, 58% of which occur a single time. The ten largest clones add up to around two fifths of the sample.

CDR3 length: 13 amino acids, cysteine to phenylalanine. Of all the DNA, just the CDR3 is kept, 39 bases in frame from base 1. Sequences MNHEY (CDR1) and SVGEGT (CDR2) are obtained from the germline V gene. V sheds 10 bases and J sheds 4 bases, leaving 17 bases between their ends. The clonotype was recovered from a human donor with low-grade glioma or glioblastoma, undergoing nonglioma brain surgery, or in good health (not recorded which). Sequenced input: glioma tissue, nonneoplastic brain tissue, or PBMCs (not recorded which). The chain couples TRBV6-2 or TRBV6-3 to TRBJ2-7; the D gene is unclear. This receptor has the CDR3 CAISRMERYEQYF. The sequence in DNA is TGTGCCATTAGTCGAATGGAAAGATACGAGCAGTACTTC.